This passage covers 22 T cell receptor beta chains from one sample sequenced in a study of response to subunit inactivated influenza vaccine. TCRdb reanalysed the RT-PCR reads using MiXCR and keeps one entry per CDR3 protein. The data hold approximately 530,000 distinct CDR3 sequences, with roughly 7.6% observed a single time. This sample comprised PBMCs from blood, obtained around 25 months after vaccination. The receptors were sampled from a man aged 45 to 70 who received an inactivated influenza vaccine.

The chain recombines TRBV12-3 or TRBV12-4 with TRBJ2-5; perhaps D is TRBD1 or TRBD2 (5 bases each). This CDR3 has 13 amino acids. V was clipped by 6 bases and J by 5 bases, with 13 bases between them. The CDR3 DNA is TGTGCCAGCAGCATACTAGGGGTGGAGACCCAGTACTTC. Translation gives CASSILGVETQYF.

Only a few counts were recorded for this clonotype. This chain connects TRBV10-3 to TRBJ1-1, with no clear D. Germline-derived CDR1 and CDR2 are ENHRY and SYGVKD. This CDR3 region has 13 residues. V was cut by 0 bases and J by 7 bases, with 9 bases left in between. The CDR3 sequence: CAISESKASEAFF. In DNA, the CDR3 is TGTGCCATCAGTGAGTCGAAGGCCAGTGAAGCTTTCTTT.

V gene TRBV25-1 combines with J gene TRBJ1-1; D is uncertain. The V gene's germline CDR1 is MGHDK and CDR2 SYGVNS. This CDR3 region has 13 residues. V lost 1 base and J lost 5, with 8 bases in between. CDR3 region: CASSEFGQTEAFF. DNA for the CDR3: TGTGCCAGCAGTGAATTCGGTCAGACTGAAGCTTTCTTT.

In this sample, this clonotype turned up a few times. The genes are TRBV9 and TRBJ1-1; 7 bases fit TRBD1. With 0 bases clipped from V and 4 bases from J, the junction kept 9 bases outside the gene matches. CDR1 is SGDLS and CDR2 is YYNGEE in the germline V gene. The CDR3 is 16 amino acids. The CDR3 here is CASSVEAGGWSTEAFF. The CDR3 coding sequence is TGTGCCAGCAGCGTAGAGGCAGGGGGTTGGAGCACTGAAGCTTTCTTT.

This clonotype was picked up many times. Written as DNA, the CDR3 is TGTGCCAGCACCGCGCAGGGAGCTACGGGGACCCAGTACTTC. Its protein is CASTAQGATGTQYF. J is TRBJ2-5 and V is TRBV12-3 or TRBV12-4, with D perhaps assigned TRBD1 or TRBD2 (5 bases each). The CDR3 runs to 14 residues. Trimming cost V 7 bases and J 7 bases, with 19 bases left between them.

This clonotype came up many times. This chain connects TRBV9 to TRBJ2-1; 13 nucleotides align to TRBD2. CDR3 length: 17 residues. After removal of 0 bases from V and 3 bases from J, the junction contained 3 bases not matched to a gene. In germline, CDR1 is SGDLS, CDR2 YYNGEE. CDR3 region: CASSVELAGGFYNEQFF. CDR3 nucleotides: TGTGCCAGCAGCGTAGAACTAGCGGGGGGGTTCTACAATGAGCAGTTCTTC.

The rearrangement uses TRBV15 and TRBJ2-2; a possible D gene is TRBD2 (7 bases). Trimming shortened V by 2 bases and J by 0 bases, and 10 bases separated the two germline ends. Germline assignment: CDR1 LNHNV and CDR2 YYDKDF (reference sequence). The CDR3 loop spans 16 amino acids. CDR3 region: CATSRRGAANTGELFF. CDR3 in DNA: TGTGCCACCAGCAGACGGGGGGCAGCGAACACCGGGGAGCTGTTTTTT.

This clonotype was detected only a few times. The V gene is TRBV7-2, the J gene TRBJ2-5; 7 nucleotides line up with TRBD2. This CDR3 has 16 residues. The V gene's germline CDR1 is SGHTA and CDR2 FQGNSA. V shed 1 base, J shed 2 bases, and the junction held 7 bases outside the gene matches. CDR3 region: CASSLGSGEGQETQYF. CDR3 coding DNA: TGTGCCAGCAGCTTAGGAAGCGGGGAAGGACAAGAGACCCAGTACTTC.

The table lists this clonotype with a few counts. V is TRBV7-8 and J is TRBJ2-3; D may correspond to TRBD1 or TRBD2 (5 bases each). CDR3 length: 13 amino acids. The germline V gene encodes CDR1 SGHVS and CDR2 FQNEAQ. V lost 5 bases, J lost 6 bases, and 12 bases lay in between. CDR3 DNA: TGTGCCAGCAGCCCGGGGACGCTGGATACGCAGTATTTT. This sequence encodes CASSPGTLDTQYF.

V is TRBV5-1 and J is TRBJ1-6; D unresolved. The V end was cut by 4 bases, the J end by 5 bases, with 13 bases between. The CDR3 length is 15 residues. The germline V gene has CDR1 SGHRS and CDR2 YFSETQ. The CDR3 loop is CASSRGNPHNSPLHF. CDR3 DNA: TGCGCCAGCAGCCGCGGGAATCCTCATAATTCACCCCTCCACTTT. The full variable domain, in which reference TRBV5-1 and TRBJ1-6 provide the parts outside the CDR3, is KAGVTQTPRYLIKTRGQQVTLSCSPISGHRSVSWYQQTPGQGLQFLFEYFSETQRNKGNFPGRFSGRQFSNSRSEMNVSTLELGDSALYLCASSRGNPHNSPLHFGNGTRLTVT.

This clonotype was seen more than once but under ten times. V gene TRBV12-3 or TRBV12-4 combines with J gene TRBJ1-1, with D unresolved. The V and J ends lost 6 bases and 5 bases respectively, with 13 bases between them. The CDR3 has 13 residues. This chain's CDR3 is CASSHQPWTEAFF. The CDR3 coding sequence is TGTGCCAGCAGCCACCAACCCTGGACTGAAGCTTTCTTT.

In DNA, the CDR3 is TGCAGCGCATTGACAGGGGGGGGGTACGAGCAGTACTTC. As protein: CSALTGGGYEQYF. The V call is TRBV29-1, the J call TRBJ2-7; 9 bases fit TRBD1. V was pared by 7 bases and J by 4 bases, with 8 bases of the junction left unmatched. The CDR3 length is 13 residues. Germline V gene sequence: CDR1 SQVTM, CDR2 ANQGSEA.

The V and J genes are TRBV7-9 and TRBJ1-1; tentatively, D is TRBD1 (6 bases). This CDR3 is built from 15 residues. V was shortened by 5 bases and J by 5 bases, with 18 bases between the two germline ends. Germline assignment: CDR1 SEHNR and CDR2 FQNEAQ (reference sequence). CDR3 in DNA: TGTGCCAGCAGCAACCGGATGGGGGCGGGAACTGAAGCTTTCTTT. Translated: CASSNRMGAGTEAFF. Full variable domain (outside the CDR3, taken from reference TRBV7-9 and TRBJ1-1): DTGVSQNPRHKITKRGQNVTFRCDPISEHNRLYWYRQTLGQGPEFLTYFQNEAQLEKSRLLSDRFSAERPKGSFSTLEIQRTEQGDSAMYLCASSNRMGAGTEAFFGQGTRLTVV.

The chain combines TRBV7-3 with TRBJ2-1, with 16 bases identical to TRBD2. V lost 5 bases, J lost 4 bases, and 11 bases stayed unmatched. The CDR3 loop spans 19 amino acids. Per the germline V gene, CDR1 is SGHTA and CDR2 is FQGTGA. The CDR3 here is CASSLPGLAGGPGYNEQFF. CDR3 coding DNA: TGTGCCAGCAGCCTGCCGGGACTAGCGGGAGGGCCAGGTTACAATGAGCAGTTCTTC.

In this sample, this clonotype turned up a few times. In nucleotides, the CDR3 is TGCGCCAGCACAGCGAGGACAAGGTTTAACTATGGCTACACCTTC. The encoded protein is CASTARTRFNYGYTF. The chain employs TRBV5-1 and TRBJ1-2; weak D call: TRBD1 (5 bases). V shed 6 bases and J shed 1 base, with 16 bases lying between them. This CDR3 contains 15 residues. CDR1 and CDR2 from the germline V gene are SGHRS and YFSETQ.

This sequence joins TRBV5-4 and TRBJ2-7; 9 bases are shared with TRBD1. CDR3 length: 15 residues. The V and J ends lost 2 bases and 6 bases, in that order; junction bases with no gene match: 9. Per germline, CDR1 SGHNT and CDR2 YYREEE (reference sequence). The CDR3 DNA sequence: TGTGCCAGCAGCTTTGGGGGACAGGGTCCGCGCGAGCAGTACTTC. It translates to CASSFGGQGPREQYF.

The table lists this clonotype with a few counts. The chain joins TRBV5-5 to TRBJ1-2; 7 bases agree with TRBD1. Unmatched junction bases numbered 5, after V lost 4 bases and J lost 5 bases. Germline lookup yields CDR1 SGHKS and CDR2 YYEKEE (reference sequence). The CDR3 spans 13 residues. The CDR3 loop reads CASSDRTGYGYTF. The CDR3, as DNA: TGTGCCAGCAGCGATCGGACAGGTTATGGCTACACCTTC.

V and J are TRBV20-1 and TRBJ2-1; TRBD2 matches at 9 bases. In germline, CDR1 is DFQATT, CDR2 SNEGSKA (reference sequence). With 1 base clipped from V and 4 bases from J, the junction kept 5 bases outside the gene matches. The CDR3 spans 15 residues. CDR3 in amino acids: CSARGGREGYNEQFF. The CDR3 bases are TGCAGTGCTAGAGGCGGGCGGGAGGGGTACAATGAGCAGTTCTTC.

There are a few counts of this clonotype. V and J are TRBV12-3 or TRBV12-4 and TRBJ2-1; 11 bases are shared with TRBD2. The CDR3 is made up of 15 amino acids. J gave up 3 bases and V 10 bases, and 8 bases lay outside the gene matches. CDR3 region: CANTPLAGVYNEQFF. The CDR3 nucleotides read TGTGCCAACACCCCACTAGCGGGAGTCTACAATGAGCAGTTCTTC.

The V and J genes are TRBV27 and TRBJ2-7; 8 bases fit TRBD1. V dropped 6 bases and J dropped 1; count of bases not matched to a gene: 5. The germline V gene has CDR1 MNHEY and CDR2 SMNVEV (reference sequence). This CDR3 contains 14 residues. The CDR3 loop reads CASSRQGKSYEQYF. The DNA of the CDR3 is TGTGCCAGCAGCAGACAGGGGAAATCCTACGAGCAGTACTTC.

This clonotype was observed many times. J is TRBJ2-5 and V is TRBV11-2; the D is unclear. The CDR3 length is 13 residues. The germline CDR1 and CDR2 sequences are SGHAT and FQNNGV. The V end lost 2 bases, the J end lost 5 bases, and 9 bases lay between the germline ends. CDR3 in amino acids: CASSLIPTETQYF. The CDR3 region has the DNA TGTGCCAGCAGCTTAATACCCACTGAGACCCAGTACTTC.

This clonotype was observed a handful of times. The CDR3 bases are TGTGCCACCTCCGACAGCGATTATGGCTACACCTTC. Encoded protein: CATSDSDYGYTF. The rearrangement links TRBV15 to TRBJ1-2, with D maybe TRBD1 (5 bases). This CDR3 is 12 amino acids long. Trimming shortened V by 8 bases and J by 5 bases, and 12 bases separated the two germline ends. Per the germline V gene, CDR1 is LNHNV and CDR2 is YYDKDF (reference sequence).